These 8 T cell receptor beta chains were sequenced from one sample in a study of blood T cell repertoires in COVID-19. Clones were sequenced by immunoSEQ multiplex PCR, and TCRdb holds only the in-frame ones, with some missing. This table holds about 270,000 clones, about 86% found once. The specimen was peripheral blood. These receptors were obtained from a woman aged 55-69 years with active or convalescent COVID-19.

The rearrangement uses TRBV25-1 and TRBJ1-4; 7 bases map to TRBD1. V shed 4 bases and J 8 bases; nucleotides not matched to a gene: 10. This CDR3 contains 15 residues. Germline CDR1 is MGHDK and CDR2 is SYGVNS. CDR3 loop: CASSGHRGQREKLFF. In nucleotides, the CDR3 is TGTGCCAGCAGTGGACACAGGGGTCAGAGGGAAAAACTGTTTTTT.

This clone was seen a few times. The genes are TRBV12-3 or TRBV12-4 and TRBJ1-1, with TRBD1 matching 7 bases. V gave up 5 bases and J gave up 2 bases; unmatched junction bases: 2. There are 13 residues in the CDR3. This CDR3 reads CASSQGGNTEAFF. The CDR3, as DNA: TGTGCCAGCAGTCAAGGGGGCAACACTGAAGCTTTCTTT.

The CDR3 loop is CASGLAGGAVETQYF. The DNA for the CDR3 is TGTGCCAGTGGACTAGCGGGGGGGGCGGTAGAGACCCAGTACTTC. The chain has TRBV6-5 and TRBJ2-5; 15 nucleotides align to TRBD2. The V gene's germline CDR1 is MNHEY and CDR2 SVGAGI. CDR3 length equals 15 residues. V shed 9 bases, J shed 4 bases, and the junction held 6 bases outside the gene matches.

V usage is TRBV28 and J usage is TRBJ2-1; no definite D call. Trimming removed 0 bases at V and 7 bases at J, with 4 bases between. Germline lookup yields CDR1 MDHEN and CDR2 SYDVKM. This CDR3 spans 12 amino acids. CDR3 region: CASSLWANEQFF. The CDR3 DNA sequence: TGTGCCAGCAGTTTATGGGCTAATGAGCAGTTCTTC.

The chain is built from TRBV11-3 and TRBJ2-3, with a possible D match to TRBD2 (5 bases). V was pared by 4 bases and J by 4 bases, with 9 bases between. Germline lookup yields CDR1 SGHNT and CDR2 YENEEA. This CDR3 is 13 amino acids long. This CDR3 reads CASSYLAADTQYF. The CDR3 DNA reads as TGTGCCAGCAGCTACCTAGCCGCAGATACGCAGTATTTT.

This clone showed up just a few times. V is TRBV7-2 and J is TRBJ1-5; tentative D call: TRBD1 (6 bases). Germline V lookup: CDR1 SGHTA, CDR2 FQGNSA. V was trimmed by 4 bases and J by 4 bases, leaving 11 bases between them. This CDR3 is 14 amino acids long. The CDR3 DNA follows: TGTGCCAGCAGCTCCGTGACAGGAAATCAGCCCCAGCATTTT. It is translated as CASSSVTGNQPQHF. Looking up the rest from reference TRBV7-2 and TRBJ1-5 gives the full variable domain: GAGVSQSPSNKVTEKGKDVELRCDPISGHTALYWYRQSLGQGLEFLIYFQGNSAPDKSGLPSDRFSAERTGGSVSTLTIQRTQQEDSAVYLCASSSVTGNQPQHFGDGTRLSIL.

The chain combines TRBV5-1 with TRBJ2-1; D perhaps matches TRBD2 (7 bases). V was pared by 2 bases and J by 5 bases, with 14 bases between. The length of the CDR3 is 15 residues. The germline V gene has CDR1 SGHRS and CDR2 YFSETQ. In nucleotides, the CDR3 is TGCGCCAGCAGCTTCCCCGGGGGGACAAACAATGAGCAGTTCTTC. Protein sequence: CASSFPGGTNNEQFF. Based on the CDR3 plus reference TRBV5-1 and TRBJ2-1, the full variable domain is KAGVTQTPRYLIKTRGQQVTLSCSPISGHRSVSWYQQTPGQGLQFLFEYFSETQRNKGNFPGRFSGRQFSNSRSEMNVSTLELGDSALYLCASSFPGGTNNEQFFGPGTRLTVL.

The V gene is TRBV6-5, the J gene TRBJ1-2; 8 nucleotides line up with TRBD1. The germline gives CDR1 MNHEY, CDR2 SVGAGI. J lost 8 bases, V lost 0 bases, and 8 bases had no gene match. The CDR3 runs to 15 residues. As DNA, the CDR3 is TGTGCCAGCAGTTACTCGGCCGGACAGGGATGGGGCTACACCTTC. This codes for CASSYSAGQGWGYTF.